This T cell receptor (beta chain) was captured in a study of blood T cell repertoires in COVID-19 (dated by TCRdb to 2018 to 2020). About the study as a whole: The collaborator samples originated in the United States, Italy and Spain and spanned the acute and convalescent phases of COVID-19. Deeply sampled blood TCRbeta repertoires from subjects exposed to, actively infected with, or recovered from COVID-19 were included in the dataset. The samples were drawn from the first 160 participants of the ongoing ImmuneRACE study and from over a thousand subjects provided by 6 global collaborators. The repertoires were released in a freely available public database intended as a resource for research on the immune response to SARS-CoV-2. Where available, HLA class I and class II types were obtained from metadata supplied by the sample provider rather than from assay-based typing. The sample metadata nearly always contained a de-identified subject ID, COVID-19 status, age in years and sex. The material from the prospective study consisted of cDNA or gDNA derived from T cells, B-cell-depleted T cells, or PBMCs. Broader findings and caveats from the paper: The amount of clinical and demographic metadata varied by source and participant and was provided uncurated.

The immunoSEQ Assay, a bias-controlled multiplex PCR, was used to amplify TCRbeta CDR3 regions from genomic DNA. In the authors' own workflow: Within the assay, amplification of reference gene primers was used to estimate how many nucleated cells each sample contained. To quantify the absolute abundance of each unique TCRbeta CDR3 rearrangement, sequence reads were collapsed and filtered. For each sample, productive Simpson clonality was calculated as the square root of Simpson's diversity index over productive rearrangements. The immuneACCESS repertoire file appears here via TCRdb, limited to in-frame rearrangements. These files lack a portion of the clones; in checked studies, under half of the deficit traces to unresolved V genes, and the cause of the others is not known. D and trimming come from the DNA, and the V and J calls and clone size come from that table. This sample comprises more than 110,000 clones, around four fifths of them detected only once. Approximately 6% of the sample lies in the top ten.

CDR1 SGHNT and CDR2 YENEEA are derived from the germline V gene. V lost 5 bases and J lost 0 bases; the stretch between them is 14 bases long. Including the terminal cysteine and phenylalanine, the CDR3 comprises 16 residues. Only the CDR3 portion is preserved as DNA: 48 bases, with reading frame beginning at the first base. In the prospective study, participants were about 18 to 100 years old, resided in about two dozen geographic areas of the United States, and were enrolled through a virtual design. To assign participants to cohorts, the prospective study relied on clinical history that participants themselves reported in a screening survey and a study questionnaire. For ImmuneRACE Cohort 3, a participant was defined as recovered based on two consecutive negative NP/OP PCR tests, clearance by a healthcare professional, or resolution of symptoms. Each participant in the prospective study had whole blood, serum and a nasopharyngeal or oropharyngeal swab collected by mobile phlebotomists. Participants in the prospective study had the option to provide additional blood draws and questionnaires over a roughly 2-month period. Before DNA extraction, blood samples from the prospective study were shipped at room temperature or frozen.

A word on this clone: Its antigen specificity is not known. No base quality values were provided; no much bigger clone lies one nucleotide off.

Rearrangement joined TRBV11-3 to TRBJ1-3; TRBD1 is a possible D gene, resting on 5 matching bases. The clonotype was recovered from a woman in her fifties or sixties who had recovered from COVID-19. Sequencing was done on a sample of PBMCs or T cells enriched from blood (not recorded which). The CDR3 protein: CASSLGHTVSGNTIYF. The nucleotide sequence reads TGTGCCAGCAGCCTGGGGCACACCGTCTCTGGAAACACCATATATTTT. This CDR3, with the reference TRBV11-3 and TRBJ1-3 proteins standing in past its ends, gives the full variable domain EAGVVQSPRYKIIEKKQPVAFWCNPISGHNTLYWYLQNLGQGPELLIRYENEEAVDDSQLPKDRFSAERLKGVDSTLKIQPAELGDSAVYLCASSLGHTVSGNTIYFGEGSWLTVV.